This T cell receptor beta chain was documented in a study of identical twins listed by TCRdb under 2016. Study-level background: TCR alpha and beta repertoires from monozygotic twins, unrelated adults of various ages and cord blood were deep-sequenced to test whether fetal clonotypes persist. To rule out contamination, the twin experiments were replicated at different times with different library preparation protocols. Overall study outcomes, separate from this receptor: The excess sharing between twins in beta out-of-frame sequences was weaker because fewer shared sequences reduced the signal-to-noise ratio. Zero-insertion analyses could be partly confounded by invariant T cells such as MAIT and iNKT, though diverse VJ usage argued against such confounding for most clonotypes. Abundant cord blood beta clonotypes carried fewer insertions; young adult naive repertoires showed a weaker similar trend, while memory repertoires showed none. Because the same donors could not be followed over many years, conclusions were based on cross-sectional statistical analysis. Compared with coincidental sharing between unrelated individuals, an excess of low generation-probability sequences was observed among out-of-frame TCR alpha sequences shared between twins. Recombination models systematically underestimated out-of-frame TCR alpha sharing in monozygotic twins but agreed with sharing between unrelated individuals.

Libraries were made using 5' RACE. Reads for this sample came from an Illumina HiSeq 2000. Template switching introduced a universal primer binding site; the final cDNA contained a unique molecular identifier, enabling accurate counting of TCR cDNA molecules. First-strand cDNA for TCR alpha and beta chains was synthesized from specific primers in the conserved constant-segment region. To control for contamination, every cDNA library was double barcoded, receiving both a SMART-Mk sample barcode and Illumina barcodes. Two successive PCR steps introduced TruSeq adapter sequences along with Illumina sample barcodes. TCR alpha and beta cDNA libraries were sequenced on the Illumina HiSeq platform with custom primers. Per the original workflow: MiGEC was used to process raw reads and extract unique molecular identifiers, and MiXCR was used to find CDR3 positions. Recombination models were inferred per individual with the repgenHMM and IGoR tools using an EM algorithm. The analysis of shared clonotypes was done with the tcR package in R, with sharing normalized by the product of cloneset sizes. Out-of-frame nonproductive sequences were analyzed to study raw recombination free of thymic and clonal selection effects. The public reads were run again by TCRdb, first through fastp at Q25 and then through MiXCR, and only productive beta chains were kept. Each record represents a unique CDR3 protein, reported with the most common genes and DNA among its rows. It is TCRdb's table, rather than the study itself, that gives the V and J calls and clone size. The sample has around 240,000 distinct CDR3 sequences on record, about 7.3% of them singletons. Roughly 3.9% of the sample rests with the top ten.

In this sample, this clonotype turned up many times. Its recognized antigen is unknown. Base-call qualities are not available, and no considerably larger clone is one nucleotide away. V sheds 5 bases and J sheds 8 bases, leaving 17 bases between their ends. Via the germline V gene, CDR1 is SGHRS and CDR2 YFSETQ. The CDR3 runs 14 amino acids, cysteine and phenylalanine included. Just the 42-base CDR3 DNA is kept, in frame starting at base 1. All donors were healthy Caucasians. Three pairs of female monozygotic twins, all aged roughly 18 to 29 years, were included in the twin cohort. Using Miltenyi CD45RO+ enrichment and human naive T-cell isolation kits, memory (CD45RO+) and naive T cells were isolated from PBMC. These data were also filed under a second study, of yellow fever vaccine responses in identical twins. From the second report: According to the authors, in identical twins the way T cells responded to vaccination appeared partly convergent and partly personalized. In the study, vaccine-responding T cell clones were precisely tracked in identical twins.

The sequence links TRBV5-1 to TRBJ2-1; the D call could be TRBD1 or TRBD2, with each sharing 6 bases. This TCR derives from a woman between 18 and 29 years old in good health. Sequenced: memory (CD45RO+) T cells sorted from blood. Taken with the paper, the label for cell subset or site translates to: CD45RO+ enriched T cells. The nucleotide sequence is TGCGCCAGCAGGCGGGCGCCTGGGGGGCATGAGCAGTTCTTC. Its protein reads: CASRRAPGGHEQFF.